This TCR beta chain stems from a study of technical replicates of blood from a handful of donors. In its sample, this clone was seen a few times. The table came from immunoSEQ multiplex PCR; TCRdb's copy has only in-frame clones and leaves some out. The sample records tens of thousands of clones, 91% being singletons. V lost 0 bases and J 3 bases, leaving 15 bases between the germline ends. There are 16 residues in the CDR3. The germline V gene has CDR1 SGHRS and CDR2 YFSETQ. The specimen sequenced was T cells isolated from PBMCs. The chain is built from TRBV5-1 and TRBJ1-1, with D maybe TRBD1 (5 bases). This TCR derives from a human donor in good health. Some clones in this sample may be carry-over from other donors' samples. CDR3 in amino acids: CASSLDLGGGYTEAFF. The CDR3 DNA is TGCGCCAGCAGCTTGGATCTCGGTGGGGGGTACACTGAAGCTTTCTTT.